This T cell receptor beta chain was captured by sequencing in a study of tumor-infiltrating lymphocytes in primary liver carcinoma. Study details: Surgical resection treated primary liver carcinoma in the patients. Each of the samples returned roughly 3.65 to 7.5 million productive TCRbeta reads (a yield similar across tissue types).

The study's findings and limits: With p = 0.039, the top-250-clone fraction in tumors significantly exceeded that in blood.

Researchers generated TCR beta cDNA from 500 ng of total RNA, relying on a constant-region primer. What produced the TCR beta libraries was three nested multiplex PCR rounds using slightly modified ARM-PCR. TRBV1-TRBV30 forward primers and a C-beta reverse primer were used in the first two PCR rounds, which each ran for nine to ten cycles. A single record per CDR3 protein comes from TCRdb applying MiXCR to the multiplex PCR reads. In the table there are some 190,000 distinct CDR3 sequences, 50% to 75% of which are singletons. Extraction also yielded germline DNA, while blood RNA was obtained from unsorted whole blood. As regards this clonotype: The antigen is not known.

Trimming removed 11 bases from V and 8 bases from J; junction bases left unmatched: 21. The CDR3 consists of 16 residues. Germline CDR1 reads SGHAT; CDR2 reads FQNNGV. This chain joins TRBV11-2 and TRBJ2-1; 7 nucleotides align to TRBD2. Sequences were obtained from peripheral blood. This TCR came from a man aged 35 to 55 with primary liver carcinoma and hepatitis B virus infection. The CDR3 loop is CADSSRPNGRIYEQFF. The CDR3 nucleotides are TGTGCCGACAGCTCGCGCCCCAACGGGAGGATCTATGAGCAGTTCTTC.